This T cell receptor beta chain was recovered during a study of read filtering for tumor transcriptome and immune sequencing. The wider study: RNA-seq yielded only about 85 to 1273 TCR reads, IR-seq about 4 to 10.27 million.

Study-level points and caveats: RNA-seq captured clonotypes less deeply and reliably than IR-seq.

The library was built from around 0.4 ug RNA with molecular barcoded adaptors for alpha/delta and beta/gamma chains. Using its own MiXCR run on the reads, TCRdb lists one record per CDR3 protein. The profile shows roughly 25,000 distinct CDR3 sequences, about an eighth of them singletons. Trimming took off 0 bases at V and 5 bases at J, with 8 bases between the two ends. Germline V CDR1 and CDR2: ENHRY, SYGVKD. CDR3 size: 14 residues. Every patient had bone marrow sampled while the disease was active. Only one count was recorded for this clonotype. What it recognizes is unknown. The sequence derives from a donor at least 40 years old with multiple myeloma. The chain links TRBV10-3 to TRBJ2-4, with D perhaps given as TRBD1 or TRBD2 (5 bases each). The sequenced material came from a population of CD138-negative cells sorted from bone marrow. CDR3 DNA sequence: TGTGCCATCAGTGAGTCGTCGGGGCAAAACATTCAGTACTTC. Encoded protein: CAISESSGQNIQYF.